This T cell receptor beta chain was captured in a study of cytomegalovirus exposure and HLA in healthy donors. About the research overall: Both the roughly 120 validation repertoires and the approximately 700 first-cohort repertoires used the same platform, as reported by a later analysis.

Trimming left V 4 bases short and J 2 bases short, with 12 bases between. The length of the CDR3 is 14 residues. Germline assignment: CDR1 LNHDA and CDR2 SQIVND (reference sequence). This table comes from immunoSEQ multiplex PCR, and its TCRdb copy is limited to in-frame clones, with some not included. Here the sample spans 250,000 to 350,000 clones, nearly 90% being singletons. Comment on this clone: Its antigen is undetermined.

Overall study findings and caveats: Usually a TCR sequence was rare, but some public TCRs were found in many donors. TCR beta chains numbering approximately 150 were designated cytomegalovirus-associated. Using the classifier, cytomegalovirus status was reportedly diagnosed with high specificity and sensitivity.

V is TRBV19 and J is TRBJ2-7; D gene uncertain. This clonotype originated in a man younger than 45 in good health and CMV-seronegative. What was sequenced was PBMCs. CDR3 residues: CASSTVGLTYEQYF. CDR3 in DNA: TGTGCCAGTAGTACCGTTGGGCTCACCTACGAGCAGTACTTC.